Listed here is a single T cell receptor (beta chain). TCRdb's copy holds only in-frame clones and misses some; the assay was immunoSEQ multiplex PCR. Among around 54,000 clones listed, about 90% were seen once. These data come from a study of blood T cell repertoires in COVID-19. In germline, CDR1 is SGHDT, CDR2 YYEEEE. The V end was cut by 2 bases, the J end by 5 bases, with 13 bases between. This CDR3 has 15 amino acids. The chain joins TRBV5-6 to TRBJ1-4; D unclear. The sequenced material came from peripheral blood. This receptor was obtained from a human donor in a cohort sampled during active COVID-19. The CDR3 is CASSFGVNTNEKLFF. The CDR3 DNA sequence: TGTGCCAGCAGCTTCGGGGTGAACACGAATGAAAAACTGTTTTTT.